This T cell receptor (beta chain) was obtained from a study of T and B cells in COVID-19 patients. Background on the study: COVID-19 patients gave peripheral blood either during active infection or after recovery. Recovered patients mostly had mild to moderate COVID-19 managed as outpatients.

Each TRB amplification used about 250-550 ng of genomic DNA from blood. Study outcomes and limitations: Blood from mildly ill patients while symptomatic, and early samples from severe cases, were scarce.

Germline assignment: CDR1 SGHVS and CDR2 FNYEAQ. The CDR3 is 13 amino acids. The germline V and J ends were trimmed by 5 bases and 2 bases, with 10 bases remaining between them. BIOMED2 TRB-A/B primer pools were used in multiplex TRB PCR. In TCRdb, the multiplex PCR reads were re-called with MiXCR into one record per CDR3 protein. The sample shows 6,500 to 8,000 distinct CDR3 sequences, 20% to 30% of them seen only once. As for this clonotype: Its antigen is currently unknown.

The sequenced sample was blood. This TCR derives from a human donor with active COVID-19. V is TRBV7-6 and J is TRBJ2-7, with unresolved D. The DNA for the CDR3 is TGTGCCAGCAGCCCCGCCTCTCCCTACGAGCAGTACTTC. As protein: CASSPASPYEQYF. Variable domain in full (rest from reference TRBV7-6 and TRBJ2-7): GAGVSQSPRYKVTKRGQDVALRCDPISGHVSLYWYRQALGQGPEFLTYFNYEAQQDKSGLPNDRFSAERPEGSISTLTIQRTEQRDSAMYRCASSPASPYEQYFGPGTRLTVT.